The rows below give T cell receptor beta chains drawn from one sample of a study of blood T cell repertoires in COVID-19. The table came from immunoSEQ multiplex PCR; TCRdb's copy has only in-frame clones and leaves some out. This sample has about 250,000 clones, with roughly 84% found just once. Specimen: peripheral blood. These receptors were taken from a human donor with COVID-19, enrolled during active disease. The donor label of this sample is uncertain. The CDR3 runs from the conserved cysteine through the conserved F or W. D genes are given only for firm matches. The size entry is marked missing in some rows and otherwise reads once, few, many or a size class.

v_gene	abundance	d_gene	j_gene	CDR3nt	CDR3aa
TRBV3-1/TRBV3-2	.	TRBD2	TRBJ2-1	TGTGCCAGCAGCTTTGGACTAGCGAAGTTCTTC	CASSFGLAKFF
TRBV12-3/TRBV12-4	.	.	TRBJ1-1	TGTGCCAGCAGTTTAGGCAGGGGTGTTGAAGCTTTCTTT	CASSLGRGVEAFF
TRBV29-1	.	.	TRBJ1-3	TGCAGCGTTGGTGACACGGGGGGAAACACCATATATTTT	CSVGDTGGNTIYF
TRBV11-2	.	.	TRBJ2-7	TGTGCCAGCAGCTTAAACCGACTAGGGTCCGCGAGCGAGCAGTACTTC	CASSLNRLGSASEQYF
TRBV5-1	once	.	TRBJ1-3	TGCGCCAGCAGCAGATCTCAGGGAGGGTCGGACACCATATATTTT	CASSRSQGGSDTIYF
TRBV10-3	once	.	TRBJ2-2	TGTGCCATCAGCCCACAGGTAACGCCACCGACACGGAACACCGGGGAGCTGTTTTTT	CAISPQVTPPTRNTGELFF
TRBV7-8	.	TRBD2	TRBJ2-7	TGTGCCAGCAGCTGGACTAGGAGTTACGAGCAGTACTTC	CASSWTRSYEQYF
TRBV7-2	.	.	TRBJ2-5	TGTGCCAGCAGCTTAAGGAGGGCCGGGCAGACCCAGTACTTC	CASSLRRAGQTQYF
TRBV6-4	.	.	TRBJ2-3	TGTGCCAGCAGTCGGACAGCCTCGACGACAACAGATACGCAGTATTTT	CASSRTASTTTDTQYF
TRBV18	.	TRBD2	TRBJ2-1	TGTGCCAGCTCCCCACTAGAGCGGGAGAGCCATGAGCAGTTCTTC	CASSPLERESHEQFF
TRBV7-2	.	.	TRBJ2-3	TGTGCCAGCAGCTTAGTCGGCCCCCGGAGGGATACGCAGTATTTT	CASSLVGPRRDTQYF
TRBV11-3	.	.	TRBJ1-3	TGTGCCAGCAGCTTGGGGGGAACTGGAAACACCATATATTTT	CASSLGGTGNTIYF
TRBV4-3	few	TRBD1	TRBJ1-1	TGCGCCAGCAGCCAAGCGGACAGGGGGACTGAAGCTTTCTTT	CASSQADRGTEAFF
TRBV11-2	.	TRBD2	TRBJ2-4	TGTGCCAGCAGCTTAGATCGGGAGGGGAAAAACATTCAGTACTTC	CASSLDREGKNIQYF
TRBV5-6	.	TRBD1	TRBJ1-4	TGTGCCAGCAGCCCGATTAAGACAGGGACTAATGAAAAACTGTTTTTT	CASSPIKTGTNEKLFF
TRBV27	.	TRBD1	TRBJ1-6	TGTGCCAGCAGGACGACAGGGTCAGTGGGTTCACCCCTCCACTTT	CASRTTGSVGSPLHF
TRBV27	once	TRBD2	TRBJ2-1	TGTGCCAGCAGTTTCGTACTAGCGGGGCCTTACAATGAGCAGTTCTTC	CASSFVLAGPYNEQFF
TRBV6-5	.	.	TRBJ1-1	TGTGCCAGCACCGATCAGGGGTTTCAGGTCACTGAAGCTTTCTTT	CASTDQGFQVTEAFF
TRBV2	.	.	TRBJ1-4	TGTGCCAGCAAGCCCCTAACAGGGAAGGGTAATGAAAAACTGTTTTTT	CASKPLTGKGNEKLFF
TRBV3-1/TRBV3-2	once	TRBD1	TRBJ2-7	TGTGCCAGCAGCCAAGATAGGACAGGGATCTACGAGCAGTACTTC	CASSQDRTGIYEQYF
TRBV19	.	.	TRBJ1-5	TGTGCCAGTAGTGAAAGCGGGCCGCCGGGCAATCAGCCCCAGCATTTT	CASSESGPPGNQPQHF
TRBV7-9	once	TRBD1	TRBJ1-1	TGTGCCAGCAGCTTAGTAACAGGGGGCACTGAAGCTTTCTTT	CASSLVTGGTEAFF
TRBV4-3	.	.	TRBJ1-2	TGCGCCAGCAGCCTCGGTCAAAAGATTAACTATGGCTACACCTTC	CASSLGQKINYGYTF